This T cell receptor (beta chain) was profiled in a study of shared clonotypes between healthy human individuals. Assay: immunoSEQ multiplex PCR; the TCRdb copy retains only in-frame clones and omits some. In the table there are over 95,000 clones, around 71% of which are singletons. A single count supports this clone. The TCR comes from a woman in her twenties or thirties in good health. Input material: memory CD8+ T cells sorted from blood. Subset: CD45RO+ cells pooled with CCR7-negative TemRA cells.

The CDR3 reads CASSFDSPHEQYF. For the CDR3, the DNA is TGTGCCAGCAGCTTCGACAGTCCCCACGAGCAGTACTTC. V and J are TRBV5-5 and TRBJ2-7, with D possibly being TRBD1 (5 bases). The V gene lost 2 bases and the J gene lost 5 bases, with 11 bases spanning the gap. CDR1 and CDR2 from the germline V gene are SGHKS and YYEKEE (reference sequence). The CDR3 extends over 13 amino acids.